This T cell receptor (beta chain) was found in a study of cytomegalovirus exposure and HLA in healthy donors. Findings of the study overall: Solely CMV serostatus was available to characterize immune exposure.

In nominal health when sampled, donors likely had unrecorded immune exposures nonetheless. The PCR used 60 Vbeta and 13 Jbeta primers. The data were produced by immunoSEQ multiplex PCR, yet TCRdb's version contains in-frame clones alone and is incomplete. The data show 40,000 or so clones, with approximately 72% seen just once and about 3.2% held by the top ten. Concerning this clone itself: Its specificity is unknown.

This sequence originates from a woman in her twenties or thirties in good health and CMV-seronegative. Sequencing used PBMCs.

As DNA, the CDR3 is TGTGCTACTGCAGTGGGACAGAATTCACCCCTCCACTTT. It yields the protein CATAVGQNSPLHF. The J gene is TRBJ1-6, the V gene TRBV2, with 7 bases lining up with TRBD1. The CDR3 runs 13 residues. CDR1 SNHLY and CDR2 FYNNEI come from the germline V gene.